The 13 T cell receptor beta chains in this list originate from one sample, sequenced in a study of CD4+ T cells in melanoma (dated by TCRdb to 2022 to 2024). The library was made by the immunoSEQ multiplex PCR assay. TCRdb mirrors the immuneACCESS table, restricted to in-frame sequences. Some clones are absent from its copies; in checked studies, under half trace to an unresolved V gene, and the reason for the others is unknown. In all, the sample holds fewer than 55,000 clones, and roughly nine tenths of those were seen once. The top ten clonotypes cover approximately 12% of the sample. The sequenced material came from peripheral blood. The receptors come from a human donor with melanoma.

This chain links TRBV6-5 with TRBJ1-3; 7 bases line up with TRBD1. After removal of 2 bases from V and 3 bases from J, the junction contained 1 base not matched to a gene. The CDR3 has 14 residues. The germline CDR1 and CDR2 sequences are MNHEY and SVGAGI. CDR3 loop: CASSYQGVGNTIYF. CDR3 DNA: TGTGCCAGCAGTTACCAGGGGGTTGGAAACACCATATATTTT.

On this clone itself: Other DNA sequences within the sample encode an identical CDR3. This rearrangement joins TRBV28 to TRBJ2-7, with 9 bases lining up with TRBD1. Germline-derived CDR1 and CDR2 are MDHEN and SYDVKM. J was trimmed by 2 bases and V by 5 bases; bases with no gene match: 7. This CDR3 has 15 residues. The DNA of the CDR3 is TGTGCCAGCAGTACAAACCGGGACAGGGCCTACGAGCAGTACTTC. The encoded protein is CASSTNRDRAYEQYF.

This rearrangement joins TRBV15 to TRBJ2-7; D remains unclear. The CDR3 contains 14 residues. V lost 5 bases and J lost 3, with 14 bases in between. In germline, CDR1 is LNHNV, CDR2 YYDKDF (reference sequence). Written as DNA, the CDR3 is TGTGCCACCAGCCCTGGGCCGTCGCTCTACGAGCAGTACTTC. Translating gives CATSPGPSLYEQYF. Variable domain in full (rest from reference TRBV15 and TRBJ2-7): DAMVIQNPRYQVTQFGKPVTLSCSQTLNHNVMYWYQQKSSQAPKLLFHYYDKDFNNEADTPDNFQSRRPNTSFCFLDIRSPGLGDTAMYLCATSPGPSLYEQYFGPGTRLTVT.

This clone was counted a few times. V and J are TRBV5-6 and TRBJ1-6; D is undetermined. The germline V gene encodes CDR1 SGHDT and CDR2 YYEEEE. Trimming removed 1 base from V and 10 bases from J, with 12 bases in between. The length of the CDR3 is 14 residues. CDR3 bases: TGTGCCAGCAGCTTGACGGCGATCAGCTCACCCCTCCACTTT. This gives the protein CASSLTAISSPLHF.

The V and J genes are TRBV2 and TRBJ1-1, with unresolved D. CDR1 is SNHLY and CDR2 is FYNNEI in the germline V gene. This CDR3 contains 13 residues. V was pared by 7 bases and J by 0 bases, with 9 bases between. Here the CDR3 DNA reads TGTGCCAGCACAACGGCCATGAACACTGAAGCTTTCTTT. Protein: CASTTAMNTEAFF. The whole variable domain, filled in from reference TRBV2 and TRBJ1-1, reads EPEVTQTPSHQVTQMGQEVILRCVPISNHLYFYWYRQILGQKVEFLVSFYNNEISEKSEIFDDQFSVERPDGSNFTLKIRSTKLEDSAMYFCASTTAMNTEAFFGQGTRLTVV.

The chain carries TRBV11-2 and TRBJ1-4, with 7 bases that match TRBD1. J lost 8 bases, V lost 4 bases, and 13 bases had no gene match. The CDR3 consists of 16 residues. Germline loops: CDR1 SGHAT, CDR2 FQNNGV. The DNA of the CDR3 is TGTGCCAGCAGCTCCTCCATCCCTTCACAGGGGGAAAAACTGTTTTTT. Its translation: CASSSSIPSQGEKLFF.

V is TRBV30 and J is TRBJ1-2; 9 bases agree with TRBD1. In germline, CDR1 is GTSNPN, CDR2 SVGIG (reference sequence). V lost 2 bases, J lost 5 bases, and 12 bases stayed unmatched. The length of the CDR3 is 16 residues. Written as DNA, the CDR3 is TGTGCCTGGAGTTTCCCGAGGAAGGGGACAGGGTATGGCTACACCTTC. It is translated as CAWSFPRKGTGYGYTF.

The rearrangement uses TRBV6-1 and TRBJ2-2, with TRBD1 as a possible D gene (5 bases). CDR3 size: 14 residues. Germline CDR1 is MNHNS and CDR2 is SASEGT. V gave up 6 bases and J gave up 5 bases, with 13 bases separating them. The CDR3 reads CASSERQLTGELFF. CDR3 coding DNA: TGTGCCAGCAGCGAAAGACAGCTAACCGGGGAGCTGTTTTTT.

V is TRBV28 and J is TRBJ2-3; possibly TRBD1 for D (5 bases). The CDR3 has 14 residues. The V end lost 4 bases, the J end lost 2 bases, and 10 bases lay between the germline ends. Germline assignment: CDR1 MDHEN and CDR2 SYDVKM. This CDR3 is CASSWTTITDTQYF. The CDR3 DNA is TGTGCCAGCAGTTGGACAACGATCACAGATACGCAGTATTTT.

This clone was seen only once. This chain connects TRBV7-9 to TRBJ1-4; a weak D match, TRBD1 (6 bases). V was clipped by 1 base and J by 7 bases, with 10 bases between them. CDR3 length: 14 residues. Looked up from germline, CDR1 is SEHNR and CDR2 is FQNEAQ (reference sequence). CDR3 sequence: CASSLGQGIEKLFF. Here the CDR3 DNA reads TGTGCCAGCAGCTTAGGTCAGGGGATTGAAAAACTGTTTTTT.

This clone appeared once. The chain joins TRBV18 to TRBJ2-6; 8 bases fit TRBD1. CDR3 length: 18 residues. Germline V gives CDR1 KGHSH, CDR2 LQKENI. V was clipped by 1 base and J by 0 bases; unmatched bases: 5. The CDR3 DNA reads TGTGCCAGCTCACCACGGGACAGGTTTTACTCTGGGGCCAACGTCCTGACTTTC. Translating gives CASSPRDRFYSGANVLTF. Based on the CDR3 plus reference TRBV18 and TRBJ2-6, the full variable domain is NAGVMQNPRHLVRRRGQEARLRCSPMKGHSHVYWYRQLPEEGLKFMVYLQKENIIDESGMPKERFSAEFPKEGPSILRIQQVVRGDSAAYFCASSPRDRFYSGANVLTFGAGSRLTVL.

The CDR3: CASSEQAETQYF. CDR3 DNA: TGTGCCAGCAGTGAACAGGCCGAGACCCAGTACTTC. The chain recombines TRBV6-1 with TRBJ2-5; D uncertain. The V end lost 2 bases, the J end lost 5 bases, and 6 bases lay between the germline ends. Germline CDR1 MNHNS, CDR2 SASEGT. The CDR3 is made up of 12 amino acids.

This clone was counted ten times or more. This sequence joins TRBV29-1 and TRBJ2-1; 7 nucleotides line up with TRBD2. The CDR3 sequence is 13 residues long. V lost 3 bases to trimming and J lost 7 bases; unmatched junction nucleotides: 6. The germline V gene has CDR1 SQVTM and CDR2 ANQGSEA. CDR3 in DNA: TGCAGCGTTGACGTGAGCGGGATGAATGAGCAGTTCTTC. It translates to CSVDVSGMNEQFF.